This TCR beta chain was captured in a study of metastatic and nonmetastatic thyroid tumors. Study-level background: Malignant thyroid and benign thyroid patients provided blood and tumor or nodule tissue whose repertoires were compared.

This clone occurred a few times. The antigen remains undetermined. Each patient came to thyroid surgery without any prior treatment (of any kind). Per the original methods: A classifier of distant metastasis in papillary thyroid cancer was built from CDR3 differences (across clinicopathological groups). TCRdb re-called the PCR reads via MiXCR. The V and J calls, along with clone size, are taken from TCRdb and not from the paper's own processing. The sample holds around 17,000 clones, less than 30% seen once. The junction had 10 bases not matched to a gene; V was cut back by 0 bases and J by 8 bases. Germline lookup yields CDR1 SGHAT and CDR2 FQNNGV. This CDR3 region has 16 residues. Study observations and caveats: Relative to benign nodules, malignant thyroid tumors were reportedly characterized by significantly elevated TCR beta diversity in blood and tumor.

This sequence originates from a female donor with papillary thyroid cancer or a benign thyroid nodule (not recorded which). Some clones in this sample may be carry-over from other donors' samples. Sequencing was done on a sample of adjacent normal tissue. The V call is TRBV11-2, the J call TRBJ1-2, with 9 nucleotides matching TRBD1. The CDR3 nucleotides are TGTGCCAGCAGCTTAGAGCCCGGACAGGGGACGGCGGGCTACACCTTC. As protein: CASSLEPGQGTAGYTF. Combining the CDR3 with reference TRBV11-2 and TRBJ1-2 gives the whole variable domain EAGVAQSPRYKIIEKRQSVAFWCNPISGHATLYWYQQILGQGPKLLIQFQNNGVVDDSQLPKDRFSAERLKGVDSTLKIQPAKLEDSAVYLCASSLEPGQGTAGYTFGSGTRLTVV.